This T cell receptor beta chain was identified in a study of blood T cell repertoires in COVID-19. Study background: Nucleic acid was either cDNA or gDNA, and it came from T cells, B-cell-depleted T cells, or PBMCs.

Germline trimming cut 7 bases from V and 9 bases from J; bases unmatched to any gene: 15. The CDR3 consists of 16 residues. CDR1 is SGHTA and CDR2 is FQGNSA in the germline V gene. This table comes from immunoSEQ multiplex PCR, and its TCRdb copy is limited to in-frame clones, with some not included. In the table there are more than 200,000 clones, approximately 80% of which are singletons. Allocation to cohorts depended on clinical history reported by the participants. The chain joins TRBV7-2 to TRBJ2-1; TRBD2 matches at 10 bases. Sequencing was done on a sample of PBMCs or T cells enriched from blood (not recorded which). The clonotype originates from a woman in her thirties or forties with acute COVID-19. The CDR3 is CASTLDASSGRSEQFF. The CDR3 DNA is TGTGCCAGCACCCTAGACGCCTCTAGCGGGAGATCTGAGCAGTTCTTC.